This entry lists 14 T cell receptor beta chains sequenced from one sample in a study of blood T cell repertoires in COVID-19. Sequencing used immunoSEQ multiplex PCR; TCRdb keeps in-frame clones, though not all of them. The sample contains about 45,000 clones, over 70% of which appear only once. Sequencing was carried out using peripheral blood. Every receptor here comes from a human donor in a cohort sampled during active COVID-19.

The V call is TRBV18, the J call TRBJ2-5; 7 bases agree with TRBD1. CDR3 size: 15 residues. The germline CDR1 and CDR2 sequences are KGHSH and LQKENI. The J segment lost 0 bases and the V segment lost 3 bases, leaving 4 bases of the junction unmatched. The CDR3 DNA is TGTGCCAGCTCACCGTGGGGGACAGACCAAGAGACCCAGTACTTC. The encoded protein is CASSPWGTDQETQYF.

A single count supports this clone. J is TRBJ2-3 and V is TRBV20-1, with TRBD2 as a possible D gene (6 bases). CDR1 DFQATT and CDR2 SNEGSKA come from the germline V gene (reference sequence). This CDR3 is 11 amino acids long. Written as DNA, the CDR3 is TGCGGGGGAGGTAGCACAGATACGCAGTATTTT. Its protein is CGGGSTDTQYF.

This chain joins TRBV5-4 and TRBJ2-1; 8 bases are shared with TRBD2. The V segment lost 6 bases and the J segment 10 bases; nucleotides outside the gene matches: 12. This CDR3 contains 14 residues. Germline lookup yields CDR1 SGHNT and CDR2 YYREEE (reference sequence). The CDR3 is CASMGREGPGEQFF. The DNA for the CDR3 is TGTGCCAGCATGGGACGGGAGGGCCCCGGAGAGCAGTTCTTC.

The J gene is TRBJ1-4, the V gene TRBV4-2, with D unclear. Germline V gene sequence: CDR1 LGHNA, CDR2 YNFKEQ. V was trimmed by 0 bases and J by 4 bases, leaving 15 bases between them. CDR3 length: 17 residues. In nucleotides, the CDR3 is TGTGCCAGCAGCCAAGAAAATTCACCTTCGGGTAATGAAAAACTGTTTTTT. As protein: CASSQENSPSGNEKLFF.

The chain carries TRBV4-1 and TRBJ1-2; D is uncertain. This CDR3 spans 17 amino acids. Trimming stripped 0 bases from V and 2 bases from J, with 16 bases between. Germline V lookup: CDR1 MGHRA, CDR2 YSYEKL. The CDR3 here is CASSQERRDRANYGYTF. CDR3 DNA: TGCGCCAGCAGCCAAGAGAGGAGGGATCGAGCCAACTATGGCTACACCTTC.

The DNA of the CDR3 is TGCGCCAGCAGCCCTACAGGGGGTGGAGGCTACACCTTC. This gives the protein CASSPTGGGGYTF. The chain carries TRBV5-1 and TRBJ1-2; 8 bases are a match to TRBD1. CDR3 length: 13 amino acids. The trim removed 4 bases at V and 8 bases at J, leaving 7 bases unmatched. CDR1 SGHRS and CDR2 YFSETQ come from the germline V gene.

The DNA of the CDR3 is TGTGCCATCAGTGAGTTCAGGGATCGTACTGAAGCTTTCTTT. This gives the protein CAISEFRDRTEAFF. The chain couples TRBV10-3 to TRBJ1-1, with D possibly TRBD1 on 5 matching bases. Germline-derived CDR1 and CDR2 are ENHRY and SYGVKD. This CDR3 is 14 amino acids long. V lost 1 base and J 5 bases, leaving 11 bases between the germline ends.

The V gene is TRBV29-1, the J gene TRBJ2-7, with a tentative D call TRBD1 (6 bases). The V gene's germline CDR1 is SQVTM and CDR2 ANQGSEA. V lost 7 bases to trimming and J lost 1 base, with 14 bases between them. This CDR3 is 13 amino acids long. The CDR3 sequence: CSATGNPSYEQYF. CDR3 sequence (DNA): TGCAGCGCCACAGGGAACCCGTCCTACGAGCAGTACTTC.

V gene TRBV30 combines with J gene TRBJ2-1, with 7 bases lining up with TRBD2. The germline gives CDR1 GTSNPN, CDR2 SVGIG (reference sequence). V gave up 2 bases and J gave up 5 bases; unmatched junction bases: 9. The CDR3 sequence is 15 residues long. The DNA of the CDR3 is TGTGCCTGGAGTCGGATATCGGCGGGAGACAATGAGCAGTTCTTC. It translates to CAWSRISAGDNEQFF.

This rearrangement joins TRBV6-1 to TRBJ2-3, with D possibly being TRBD1 (7 bases). The germline gives CDR1 MNHNS, CDR2 SASEGT. Trimming pared 4 bases from V and 1 base from J, leaving 15 bases between. The CDR3 has 16 amino acids. The CDR3 DNA reads TGTGCCAGCAGTGCCCTCAGGGGGGCCGGCACAGATACGCAGTATTTT. It specifies CASSALRGAGTDTQYF.

V and J are TRBV5-8 and TRBJ1-5; 8 bases are a match to TRBD1. The CDR3 totals 16 residues. Germline CDR1 and CDR2: SGHTS and YDEGEE. Germline trimming cut 4 bases from V and 0 bases from J; bases unmatched to any gene: 6. DNA for the CDR3: TGTGCCAGCAGCCCGACAGGGGTTTATAGCAATCAGCCCCAGCATTTT. It specifies CASSPTGVYSNQPQHF.

V usage is TRBV6-5 and J usage is TRBJ2-3, with D possibly being TRBD2 (5 bases). Germline CDR1 reads MNHEY; CDR2 reads SVGAGI. This CDR3 is built from 14 residues. The V end was cut by 10 bases, the J end by 1 base, with 15 bases between. The CDR3 DNA is TGTGCCACCAGAACGGGAATTGGCACAGATACGCAGTATTTT. Translation gives CATRTGIGTDTQYF.

The table lists this clone with a few counts. V is TRBV6-5 and J is TRBJ2-3, with 12 nucleotides matching TRBD2. The CDR3 contains 15 residues. V was clipped by 6 bases and J by 12 bases; unmatched bases: 13. From germline, CDR1 is MNHEY and CDR2 SVGAGI. The CDR3 DNA is TGTGCCAGCAGCCCCCCGTCTAGCGGGAGGGCCTATCAGTATTTT. Residues: CASSPPSSGRAYQYF.

The J gene is TRBJ2-2, the V gene TRBV18; maybe TRBD2 (5 bases). V was pared by 4 bases and J by 6 bases, with 6 bases between. There are 12 residues in the CDR3. CDR1 is KGHSH and CDR2 is LQKENI in the germline V gene. The CDR3 sequence: CASSRGAGELFF. The CDR3 coding sequence is TGTGCCAGCTCACGGGGAGCCGGGGAGCTGTTTTTT. Supplemented by reference TRBV18 and TRBJ2-2, the full variable domain reads NAGVMQNPRHLVRRRGQEARLRCSPMKGHSHVYWYRQLPEEGLKFMVYLQKENIIDESGMPKERFSAEFPKEGPSILRIQQVVRGDSAAYFCASSRGAGELFFGEGSRLTVL.